Presented here are 5 T cell receptor beta chains from one specimen sequenced in a study of blood T cell repertoires in COVID-19. Profiled with immunoSEQ multiplex PCR; TCRdb holds only in-frame clones, not every one. The table has over 90,000 clones, more than 85% seen once; the top ten hold around 6.2%. The sample comprised peripheral blood. The receptors originated from a human donor in a cohort sampled during active COVID-19.

There are a few counts of this clone. At one of its ends the junction is not consistent with the germline gene, which may arise from a read error. J is TRBJ2-7 and V is TRBV10-3; TRBD1 matches at 7 bases. The V gene's germline CDR1 is ENHRY and CDR2 SYGVKD. The CDR3 has 15 residues. The CDR3 protein is CAISDPRGTAMALDF. The CDR3 nucleotides are TGTGCCATCAGTGACCCTAGGGGGACAGCGATGGCTTTGGACTTC.

V usage is TRBV27 and J usage is TRBJ2-1, with 7 nucleotides matching TRBD2. CDR3 length: 15 amino acids. Trimming at V came to 3 bases and at J to 2 bases, leaving 4 bases not matched to a gene. The germline V gene has CDR1 MNHEY and CDR2 SMNVEV (reference sequence). The CDR3, as DNA: TGTGCCAGCAGTTTTGGGGGAGGGACCTACAATGAGCAGTTCTTC. This gives the protein CASSFGGGTYNEQFF.

CDR3 sequence reads: CASSFTVNTEAFF. The CDR3 region has the DNA TGTGCCAGCAGCTTCACAGTGAACACTGAAGCTTTCTTT. This chain connects TRBV5-8 to TRBJ1-1, with D unclear. The CDR3 is made up of 13 amino acids. CDR1 and CDR2 (germline): SGHTS, YDEGEE. V lost 2 bases to trimming and J lost 0 bases, with 5 bases between them.

J is TRBJ2-3 and V is TRBV7-9, with D maybe TRBD1 (5 bases). Germline V gives CDR1 SEHNR, CDR2 FQNEAQ (reference sequence). The CDR3 totals 16 residues. The V end lost 0 bases, the J end lost 5 bases, and 15 bases lay between the germline ends. The CDR3 sequence is CASSLAQVATRDTQYF. The CDR3 DNA is TGTGCCAGCAGCTTAGCACAGGTCGCGACCAGAGATACGCAGTATTTT.

J is TRBJ1-1 and V is TRBV28; no clear D gene. CDR3 length: 14 residues. The germline CDR1 and CDR2 sequences are MDHEN and SYDVKM. Trimming removed 3 bases at V and 4 bases at J, with 12 bases between. The CDR3 bases are TGTGCCAGCAGTTTGTGGGGAGGTGGCACTGAAGCTTTCTTT. Protein: CASSLWGGGTEAFF.